This T cell receptor beta chain was sequenced in a study of T cell changes during pregnancy in multiple sclerosis. V lost 4 bases to trimming and J lost 5 bases, with 17 bases between them. Germline V CDR1 and CDR2: MNHEY, SMNVEV (reference sequence). The CDR3 extends over 15 amino acids. TCRdb keeps only in-frame clones here, not all; method: immunoSEQ multiplex PCR. The data hold 75,000 to 95,000 clones, with 94% observed a single time. The rearrangement joins TRBV27 to TRBJ1-1, with a possible D match to TRBD1 (5 bases). This receptor was taken from a female donor with multiple sclerosis, enrolled in a pregnancy study. Sequenced material: CD4+ T cells from peripheral blood mononuclear cells, taken after pregnancy. The CDR3 region is CASSWLAGGITEAFF. The CDR3 DNA reads as TGTGCCAGCAGTTGGTTGGCGGGGGGAATAACTGAAGCTTTCTTT.